This TCR beta chain originates from a study of cytomegalovirus exposure and HLA in healthy donors. Points from the study as a whole: Later on, an analysis found that several of the most significant clusters appeared to be linked to common viral pathogens, which included parvovirus B19. An assumption of roughly uniform sequencing depth across donors underlay the presence/absence analyses. Confirmation in vitro established that three CMV-associated chains were specific for CMV antigens. Reportedly, a later analysis found an Asian-associated ancestry cluster had fewer N-insertions than the approximately 700-donor mean.

The PCR contained 60 Vbeta and 13 Jbeta primers. TCRdb keeps only in-frame clones here, not all; method: immunoSEQ multiplex PCR. Here the sample spans under 70,000 clones, 65% to 80% being singletons. The germline gives CDR1 MRHNA, CDR2 SNTAGT. The CDR3 runs 16 residues. V shed 7 bases and J shed 0 bases, with 16 bases lying between them. This clone was recorded a few times. Its antigen is not identified. Sequenced input: PBMCs. This TCR came from a middle-aged man in good health and CMV-seropositive. The V gene is TRBV6-4, the J gene TRBJ1-5, with a possible D match to TRBD1 (5 bases). In DNA form, the CDR3 reads TGTGCCAGCACCCTAGACAGAGCTTATAGCAATCAGCCCCAGCATTTT. Amino acid sequence: CASTLDRAYSNQPQHF.